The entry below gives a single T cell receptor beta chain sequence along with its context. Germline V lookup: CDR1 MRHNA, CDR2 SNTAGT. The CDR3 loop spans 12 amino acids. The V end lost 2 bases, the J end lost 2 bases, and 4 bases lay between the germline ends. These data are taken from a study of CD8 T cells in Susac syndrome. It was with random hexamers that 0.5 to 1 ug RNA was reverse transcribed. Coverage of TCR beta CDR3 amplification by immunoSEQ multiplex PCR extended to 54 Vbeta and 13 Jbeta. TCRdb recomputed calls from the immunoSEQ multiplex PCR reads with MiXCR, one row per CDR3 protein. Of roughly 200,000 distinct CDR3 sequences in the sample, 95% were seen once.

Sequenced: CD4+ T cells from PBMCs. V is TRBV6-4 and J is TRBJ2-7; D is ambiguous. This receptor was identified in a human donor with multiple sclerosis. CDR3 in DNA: TGTGCCAGCAGTGACAGGACCTACGAGCAGTACGTC. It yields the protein CASSDRTYEQYV.